One and the same sample provided the 10 T cell receptor beta chains below, sequenced in a study of cytomegalovirus exposure and HLA in healthy donors. The study ran its PCR with 60 Vbeta and 13 Jbeta primers. This table comes from immunoSEQ multiplex PCR, and its TCRdb copy is limited to in-frame clones, with some not included. The table records 150,000 to 190,000 clones, around 74% of them present only once. Sequenced input: PBMCs. The source is a man between 18 and 35 years old in good health and CMV-seronegative.

The V call is TRBV7-2, the J call TRBJ1-2; the match to TRBD1 covers 7 bases. The V gene end was trimmed by 8 bases and the J gene end by 8 bases; junction bases not matched to a gene: 14. The CDR3 loop spans 14 amino acids. Germline CDR1 is SGHTA and CDR2 is FQGNSA. CDR3 sequence: CASGQAFIGEGYTF. The CDR3 DNA sequence: TGTGCCAGCGGACAGGCCTTCATAGGTGAGGGCTACACCTTC. Full variable domain (outside the CDR3, taken from reference TRBV7-2 and TRBJ1-2): GAGVSQSPSNKVTEKGKDVELRCDPISGHTALYWYRQSLGQGLEFLIYFQGNSAPDKSGLPSDRFSAERTGGSVSTLTIQRTQQEDSAVYLCASGQAFIGEGYTFGSGTRLTVV.

This chain links TRBV5-6 with TRBJ1-1; TRBD1 matches at 7 bases. V gave up 1 base and J gave up 7 bases; unmatched junction bases: 4. The CDR3 length is 13 residues. CDR1 is SGHDT and CDR2 is YYEEEE in the germline V gene. For the CDR3, the DNA is TGTGCCAGCAGCTTGAGACAGGGCTATGAAGCTTTCTTT. It encodes CASSLRQGYEAFF.

This sequence joins TRBV7-2 and TRBJ2-7; 8 bases line up with TRBD2. Germline V CDR1 and CDR2: SGHTA, FQGNSA. The V gene end was trimmed by 7 bases and the J gene end by 2 bases; junction bases not matched to a gene: 10. The CDR3 extends over 15 amino acids. This CDR3 is CASTPRGSGTYEQYF. The CDR3 nucleotides are TGTGCCAGCACTCCCAGGGGTAGCGGGACCTACGAGCAGTACTTC. Full variable domain (outside the CDR3, taken from reference TRBV7-2 and TRBJ2-7): GAGVSQSPSNKVTEKGKDVELRCDPISGHTALYWYRQSLGQGLEFLIYFQGNSAPDKSGLPSDRFSAERTGGSVSTLTIQRTQQEDSAVYLCASTPRGSGTYEQYFGPGTRLTVT.

This chain connects TRBV27 to TRBJ2-3; D remains ambiguous. The germline gives CDR1 MNHEY, CDR2 SMNVEV (reference sequence). The CDR3 consists of 14 residues. With 2 bases removed from V and 2 bases from J, the gap between germline ends came to 8 bases. The CDR3 DNA sequence: TGTGCCAGCAGTTTAGAAAGAGCCACAGATACGCAGTATTTT. Protein product: CASSLERATDTQYF.

The V gene is TRBV15, the J gene TRBJ2-1; TRBD2 is a possible D gene (7 bases). The V and J ends lost 4 bases and 2 bases respectively, with 18 bases between them. CDR3 length: 17 amino acids. The germline V gene has CDR1 LNHNV and CDR2 YYDKDF (reference sequence). CDR3: CATSTGEGGLTYNEQFF. In nucleotides, the CDR3 is TGTGCCACCAGCACCGGCGAGGGGGGGTTGACCTACAATGAGCAGTTCTTC.

The chain joins TRBV9 to TRBJ1-2; tentatively, D is TRBD1 (6 bases). Germline lookup yields CDR1 SGDLS and CDR2 YYNGEE. This CDR3 has 12 amino acids. V lost 4 bases to trimming and J lost 10 bases, with 14 bases between them. The CDR3 reads CASSSQGRAYTF. The CDR3 nucleotides are TGTGCCAGCAGCTCCCAGGGGCGCGCCTACACCTTC.

This clone was recorded a few times. The rearrangement uses TRBV2 and TRBJ2-7; D gene unclear. Germline-derived CDR1 and CDR2 are SNHLY and FYNNEI. V shed 3 bases and J shed 2 bases, with 5 bases lying between them. The CDR3 is 12 residues long. The CDR3 nucleotides read TGTGCCAGCAGTGACGCGGCCTACGAGCAGTACTTC. Translation: CASSDAAYEQYF.

The V call is TRBV6-5, the J call TRBJ1-5; 7 nucleotides match TRBD1. The J segment lost 5 bases and the V segment lost 6 bases, leaving 7 bases of the junction unmatched. CDR3 length equals 14 residues. Per the germline V gene, CDR1 is MNHEY and CDR2 is SVGAGI. CDR3 protein: CASRLDRDYQPQHF. CDR3 in DNA: TGTGCCAGCAGGCTCGACAGGGACTATCAGCCCCAGCATTTT.

This chain uses TRBV7-2 with TRBJ2-3; the D gene is possibly TRBD2 (6 bases). CDR3 size: 14 residues. The germline V and J ends were trimmed by 5 bases and 4 bases, with 13 bases remaining between them. Germline CDR1 and CDR2: SGHTA and FQGNSA. DNA for the CDR3: TGTGCCAGCAGCCCTTCCGGAGGGGCAGATACGCAGTATTTT. Its protein product is CASSPSGGADTQYF.

This clone was seen only once. Germline and junction disagree at one end, which may indicate a read error. This chain links TRBV10-3 with TRBJ1-1; perhaps TRBD1 as D (6 bases). The CDR3 loop spans 14 amino acids. The germline V gene has CDR1 ENHRY and CDR2 SYGVKD. CDR3 nucleotides: TGTGCCATCAGTGAGTGGACAGAGAACATTGAAGCTTTCTTT. Protein sequence: CAISEWTENIEAFF.